The 32 T cell receptor beta chains below all came from one sample that was sequenced in a study of early T cells in non-severe SARS-CoV-2 infection. One entry per CDR3 protein results from TCRdb running MiXCR on the 5' RACE reads. The sample records approximately 65,000 distinct CDR3 sequences, around 9.9% being singletons. The sequenced sample consisted of whole blood. These receptors were collected from an adult who was a healthcare worker with PCR-confirmed SARS-CoV-2 infection or an uninfected control (not recorded which).

This clonotype was found a few times. The chain joins TRBV3-2 to TRBJ2-7; the DNA was not used to check the table's D call, TRBD2. TRBV3-2 is flagged as a pseudogene. The CDR3 is 14 amino acids. The CDR3, as DNA: TGTGCCAGCAGCCAAGATGAGGCGGGAGTTAAGCAGTACTTC. Its translation: CASSQDEAGVKQYF.

This clonotype was seen only a few times. The chain joins TRBV20-1 to TRBJ1-1; tentative D call: TRBD1 (5 bases). V lost 5 bases and J 11 bases, leaving 18 bases between the germline ends. Germline V lookup: CDR1 DFQATT, CDR2 SNEGSKA (reference sequence). This CDR3 is built from 12 residues. The CDR3 protein is CSASDTQGVAFF. The CDR3 region has the DNA TGCAGTGCTTCGGACACCCAGGGTGTGGCTTTCTTT.

This clonotype has more than one count but fewer than ten. This chain joins TRBV2 and TRBJ2-1, with D unclear. V shed 3 bases and J shed 2 bases, with 8 bases lying between them. This CDR3 comprises 14 residues. The V gene's germline CDR1 is SNHLY and CDR2 FYNNEI. CDR3 bases: TGTGCCAGCAGTGACTCTCGTGCCTACAATGAGCAGTTCTTC. It translates to CASSDSRAYNEQFF.

A few counts support this clonotype. The chain links TRBV6-1 to TRBJ2-5; no clear D. The V end was cut by 4 bases, the J end by 5 bases, with 8 bases between. CDR3 size: 12 residues. CDR1 and CDR2 (germline): MNHNS, SASEGT. As DNA, the CDR3 is TGTGCCAGCAGTGTTAGGGCGGAGACCCAGTACTTC. Translation gives CASSVRAETQYF.

This clonotype was detected many times. The chain uses TRBV28 and TRBJ2-7, with D possibly TRBD2 on 6 matching bases. The V and J ends lost 3 bases and 6 bases respectively, with 15 bases between them. Germline V CDR1 and CDR2: MDHEN, SYDVKM. The CDR3 contains 14 residues. CDR3 bases: TGTGCCAGCAGTTTGGCGGGGCTGGTTGGCGAGCAGTACTTC. It yields the protein CASSLAGLVGEQYF.

The J gene is TRBJ2-1, the V gene TRBV12-3 or TRBV12-4, with 7 positions matching TRBD1. This CDR3 comprises 14 residues. With V trimmed by 7 bases and J by 8 bases, 11 bases remained unmatched. This chain's CDR3 is CASNSPGQPHEQFF. The CDR3 coding sequence is TGTGCCAGCAATTCCCCGGGACAGCCCCATGAGCAGTTCTTC.

At least ten counts were recorded for this clonotype. V usage is TRBV18 and J usage is TRBJ1-2, with 8 bases lining up with TRBD1. J was trimmed by 0 bases and V by 3 bases; bases with no gene match: 3. The CDR3 is made up of 15 amino acids. CDR1 is KGHSH and CDR2 is LQKENI in the germline V gene. The CDR3 region is CASSPGQGPNYGYTF. CDR3 DNA sequence: TGTGCCAGCTCACCTGGACAGGGCCCTAACTATGGCTACACCTTC.

This clonotype was found many times. V is TRBV14 and J is TRBJ2-7; no clear D gene. The V and J ends lost 2 bases and 7 bases respectively, with 9 bases between them. Germline loops: CDR1 SGHDN, CDR2 FVKESK. The CDR3 loop spans 12 amino acids. The CDR3 region has the DNA TGTGCCAGCAGCCAATATCTAAGGGAGCAGTACTTC. As protein: CASSQYLREQYF.

The V and J genes are TRBV9 and TRBJ2-2; D is uncertain. The V and J ends lost 0 bases and 4 bases respectively, with 10 bases between them. Germline V lookup: CDR1 SGDLS, CDR2 YYNGEE. This CDR3 region has 15 residues. CDR3 DNA sequence: TGTGCCAGCAGCGTAGAAAGTAGATCCACCGGGGAGCTGTTTTTT. Its translation is CASSVESRSTGELFF.

This clonotype was counted only a few times. One end of the junction fails to match germline, which may point to a read error. V usage is TRBV6-2 or TRBV6-3 and J usage is TRBJ2-7; D gene unclear. CDR1 MNHEY and CDR2 SVGEGT come from the germline V gene. There are 11 residues in the CDR3. CDR3 sequence reads: CASSYRYGQYF. As DNA, the CDR3 is TGTGCCAGCAGTTACCGGTACGGGCAGTACTTC.

This clonotype occurred a few times. The V call is TRBV13, the J call TRBJ1-1; D gene ambiguous. The CDR3 loop spans 13 amino acids. Trimming stripped 5 bases from V and 1 base from J, with 8 bases between. CDR1 and CDR2 (germline): PRHDT, FYEKMQ (reference sequence). The DNA for the CDR3 is TGTGCCAGCAGCCCCGGGAAGAACACTGAAGCTTTCTTT. Protein: CASSPGKNTEAFF.

This clonotype was seen more than once but under ten times. The chain links TRBV7-9 to TRBJ2-7, with D possibly matching TRBD1 (6 bases). Between the trimmed V and J ends, which lost 5 bases and 2 bases, there was a span of 13 bases. Germline loops: CDR1 SEHNR, CDR2 FQNEAQ (reference sequence). The length of the CDR3 is 14 residues. CDR3 DNA sequence: TGTGCCAGCAGCCTACAGGGTATGACCTACGAGCAGTACTTC. Its protein is CASSLQGMTYEQYF. Full variable domain (rest looked up from reference TRBV7-9 and TRBJ2-7): DTGVSQNPRHKITKRGQNVTFRCDPISEHNRLYWYRQTLGQGPEFLTYFQNEAQLEKSRLLSDRFSAERPKGSFSTLEIQRTEQGDSAMYLCASSLQGMTYEQYFGPGTRLTVT.

This clonotype was seen only a few times. The chain is built from TRBV28 and TRBJ2-7, with 7 bases fitting TRBD1. CDR1 and CDR2 (germline): MDHEN, SYDVKM. This CDR3 is 15 amino acids long. V shed 2 bases, J shed 2 bases, and the junction held 6 bases outside the gene matches. The CDR3 nucleotides read TGTGCCAGCAGTTTACCCAGGGGGAGAACCTACGAGCAGTACTTC. This encodes CASSLPRGRTYEQYF.

This clonotype was observed many times. The gene calls are TRBV19 and TRBJ2-4; a weak D match, TRBD2 (6 bases). Germline assignment: CDR1 LNHDA and CDR2 SQIVND (reference sequence). The CDR3 is made up of 15 amino acids. The V and J ends lost 3 bases and 1 base respectively, with 10 bases between them. The CDR3 sequence: CASSIGGIAKNIQYF. The CDR3 region has the DNA TGTGCCAGTAGTATTGGGGGGATCGCCAAAAACATTCAGTACTTC.

This clonotype appeared a few times. The CDR3 nucleotides read TGTGCCAGCTCTAGAGCCAGGTCAGGAGGCTCCCTCCACTTT. As protein: CASSRARSGGSLHF. The chain combines TRBV6-1 with TRBJ1-6; no clear D gene. Germline V gives CDR1 MNHNS, CDR2 SASEGT. This CDR3 has 14 amino acids. V lost 8 bases, J lost 14 bases, and 22 bases lay in between.

The chain employs TRBV28 and TRBJ2-1; D remains ambiguous. There are 12 residues in the CDR3. V lost 2 bases to trimming and J lost 5 bases, with 4 bases between them. CDR1 MDHEN and CDR2 SYDVKM come from the germline V gene. CDR3 nucleotides: TGTGCCAGCAGTTTACGTGACAATGAGCAGTTCTTC. Amino acid sequence: CASSLRDNEQFF.

This clonotype was observed a few times. This chain links TRBV5-1 with TRBJ2-7, with 9 bases lining up with TRBD2. The CDR3 runs to 15 residues. V lost 5 bases to trimming and J lost 4 bases; unmatched junction nucleotides: 10. Germline V gene sequence: CDR1 SGHRS, CDR2 YFSETQ. In DNA form, the CDR3 reads TGCGCCAGCAGTCCGGCGGGTAGCGGGAGTTACGAGCAGTACTTC. It codes for CASSPAGSGSYEQYF. The full variable domain, rest sourced from reference TRBV5-1 and TRBJ2-7, is KAGVTQTPRYLIKTRGQQVTLSCSPISGHRSVSWYQQTPGQGLQFLFEYFSETQRNKGNFPGRFSGRQFSNSRSEMNVSTLELGDSALYLCASSPAGSGSYEQYFGPGTRLTVT.

In its sample, this clonotype was seen many times. The chain combines TRBV19 with TRBJ2-3; TRBD2 agrees at 7 bases. Germline V gene sequence: CDR1 LNHDA, CDR2 SQIVND (reference sequence). J gave up 3 bases and V 1 base, and 4 bases lay outside the gene matches. This CDR3 spans 15 amino acids. This CDR3 reads CASSIGAGRTDTQYF. As DNA, the CDR3 is TGTGCCAGTAGTATAGGAGCGGGACGGACAGATACGCAGTATTTT. Full variable domain (remainder filled in from reference TRBV19 and TRBJ2-3): DGGITQSPKYLFRKEGQNVTLSCEQNLNHDAMYWYRQDPGQGLRLIYYSQIVNDFQKGDIAEGYSVSREKKESFPLTVTSAQKNPTAFYLCASSIGAGRTDTQYFGPGTRLTVL.

This clonotype has just a few counts. The chain links TRBV29-1 to TRBJ2-1; TRBD1 matches at 7 bases. Germline V gene sequence: CDR1 SQVTM, CDR2 ANQGSEA. The CDR3 is 15 residues long. Trimming cost V 7 bases and J 1 base; bases outside gene matches: 10. CDR3 DNA sequence: TGCAGCGCCGGGGATATACAGGGGTCCTACAATGAGCAGTTCTTC. Protein: CSAGDIQGSYNEQFF.

This clonotype has more than one count but fewer than ten. V gene TRBV18 combines with J gene TRBJ1-5, with a tentative D call TRBD1 (6 bases). The CDR3 totals 13 residues. V gave up 5 bases and J gave up 9 bases, with 14 bases separating them. The germline V gene has CDR1 KGHSH and CDR2 LQKENI. The CDR3 here is CASSAEGVPPQHF. For the CDR3, the DNA is TGTGCCAGCTCAGCGGAGGGGGTGCCGCCCCAGCATTTT.

This chain connects TRBV10-3 to TRBJ2-3, with 8 bases identical to TRBD2. This CDR3 comprises 15 residues. V lost 4 bases and J lost 6; bases outside the gene matches: 9. Germline V lookup: CDR1 ENHRY, CDR2 SYGVKD. The CDR3 here is CAISAGGMESDTQYF. The CDR3 region has the DNA TGTGCCATCAGTGCGGGAGGGATGGAGTCCGATACGCAGTATTTT.

This clonotype was detected only a few times. The V and J genes are TRBV19 and TRBJ2-2; 11 positions agree with TRBD2. This CDR3 comprises 16 residues. V dropped 5 bases and J dropped 5; count of bases not matched to a gene: 7. Germline values: CDR1 LNHDA, CDR2 SQIVND (reference sequence). The CDR3 is CASSATSGSWTGELFF. CDR3 in DNA: TGTGCCAGTAGTGCCACTAGCGGGAGCTGGACCGGGGAGCTGTTTTTT.

This sequence joins TRBV16 and TRBJ1-5; D gene unclear. This CDR3 contains 16 residues. Trimming pared 1 base from V and 3 bases from J, leaving 13 bases between. Germline CDR1 is KGHSY and CDR2 is FQNENV. The CDR3 here is CASSQYFLEVNQPQHF. CDR3 in DNA: TGTGCCAGCAGCCAATATTTTTTGGAGGTCAATCAGCCCCAGCATTTT.

This clonotype was detected only a few times. The chain recombines TRBV18 with TRBJ1-6; a weak D match, TRBD1 (5 bases). The germline V and J ends were trimmed by 3 bases and 8 bases, with 17 bases remaining between them. This CDR3 is built from 16 residues. The germline V gene encodes CDR1 KGHSH and CDR2 LQKENI. The CDR3 loop reads CASSPFTRGADSPLHF. The CDR3 DNA follows: TGTGCCAGCTCACCCTTTACGAGAGGGGCGGATTCACCCCTCCACTTT.

This clonotype was seen ten or more times. The chain is built from TRBV28 and TRBJ2-1, with a tentative D call TRBD2 (6 bases). Germline loops: CDR1 MDHEN, CDR2 SYDVKM. The CDR3 length is 14 residues. The V end was cut by 8 bases, the J end by 1 base, with 12 bases between. In nucleotides, the CDR3 is TGTGCCAGCTCTCCAGCGGGTTCCTACAATGAGCAGTTCTTC. Residues: CASSPAGSYNEQFF.

A few counts support this clonotype. This chain uses TRBV5-4 with TRBJ1-1; no firm D call. CDR1 and CDR2 from the germline V gene are SGHNT and YYREEE (reference sequence). This CDR3 has 13 residues. V lost 4 bases to trimming and J lost 1 base, with 8 bases between them. The CDR3 here is CASSPNTNTEAFF. The CDR3 DNA is TGTGCCAGCAGCCCCAATACGAACACTGAAGCTTTCTTT.

This clonotype was seen only a few times. V is TRBV6-5 and J is TRBJ2-7; D gene ambiguous. The CDR3 runs 14 residues. Trimming pared 4 bases from V and 0 bases from J, leaving 10 bases between. Germline V CDR1 and CDR2: MNHEY, SVGAGI. The CDR3 loop reads CASSSDKPSYEQYF. CDR3 DNA sequence: TGTGCCAGCAGTTCCGACAAGCCCTCCTACGAGCAGTACTTC.

This clonotype appeared many times. The V and J genes are TRBV7-9 and TRBJ2-3; tentatively, D is TRBD2 (5 bases). In germline, CDR1 is SEHNR, CDR2 FQNEAQ (reference sequence). The germline V and J ends were trimmed by 5 bases and 2 bases, with 11 bases remaining between them. This CDR3 has 14 residues. The CDR3 loop reads CASSQDSYTDTQYF. CDR3 in DNA: TGTGCCAGCAGCCAGGACTCCTACACAGATACGCAGTATTTT.

This sequence joins TRBV6-6 and TRBJ2-2; D gene ambiguous. This CDR3 is 15 amino acids long. Trimming took 0 bases from V and 4 from J, leaving 9 bases between them. CDR1 MNHNY and CDR2 SVGAGI come from the germline V gene (reference sequence). The CDR3 DNA reads TGTGCCAGCAGTTACTCAGGACCCACCACCGGGGAGCTGTTTTTT. Translated, it gives CASSYSGPTTGELFF.

This sequence joins TRBV6-5 and TRBJ1-4, with D possibly matching TRBD1 (6 bases). In germline, CDR1 is MNHEY, CDR2 SVGAGI. V lost 2 bases and J lost 7, with 14 bases in between. CDR3 length: 15 amino acids. CDR3 coding DNA: TGTGCCAGCAGTTACACCACAGGGTCGGGTGAAAAACTGTTTTTT. Its protein product is CASSYTTGSGEKLFF.

This clonotype showed up many times. The V call is TRBV7-3, the J call TRBJ2-3; 7 nucleotides align to TRBD1. The V and J ends lost 8 bases and 3 bases, in that order; junction bases with no gene match: 5. The CDR3 extends over 13 amino acids. The germline gives CDR1 SGHTA, CDR2 FQGTGA. The CDR3 reads CASARGSTDTQYF. Written as DNA, the CDR3 is TGTGCCAGCGCCAGGGGGAGTACAGATACGCAGTATTTT. Drawing the rest from reference TRBV7-3 and TRBJ2-3, the complete variable domain is GAGVSQTPSNKVTEKGKYVELRCDPISGHTALYWYRQSLGQGPEFLIYFQGTGAADDSGLPNDRFFAVRPEGSVSTLKIQRTERGDSAVYLCASARGSTDTQYFGPGTRLTVL.

The chain uses TRBV5-6 and TRBJ2-3; no clear D. Per germline, CDR1 SGHDT and CDR2 YYEEEE. The CDR3 sequence is 15 residues long. The V end lost 0 bases, the J end lost 2 bases, and 10 bases lay between the germline ends. The CDR3 sequence is CASSLDYLTTDTQYF. In nucleotides, the CDR3 is TGTGCCAGCAGCTTGGACTACCTAACCACAGATACGCAGTATTTT.